A selection of T cell receptor beta chains follows, all from one sample in a study of T cells in Graves' hyperthyroidism and ophthalmopathy. MiXCR, applied by TCRdb to the multiplex PCR reads, yields one record per CDR3 protein. Of fewer than 400,000 distinct CDR3 sequences listed, around 17% were seen once; the top ten hold 33%. Sequencing was performed on blood. Source of these receptors: a man aged 25-45 years with Graves' hyperthyroidism. The CDR3 runs from the conserved cysteine through the conserved F or W. D genes are given only for firm matches. The size entry is marked missing in some rows and otherwise reads once, few, many or a size class.

clone size: .
V gene: TRBV5-1
D gene: TRBD1
J gene: TRBJ2-2
CDR3 protein: CASSTGVPNTGELFF
CDR3 DNA: TGCGCCAGCAGCACAGGGGTCCCAAACACCGGGGAGCTGTTTTTT

clone size: few
V gene: TRBV9
D gene: TRBD1
J gene: TRBJ1-6
CDR3 protein: CASGVKDRGLSPLHF
CDR3 DNA: TGTGCCAGCGGAGTAAAAGACAGGGGGCTTTCACCCCTCCACTTT

clone size: many
V gene: TRBV28
D gene: TRBD1
J gene: TRBJ2-5
CDR3 protein: CASRRYRGETQYF
CDR3 DNA: TGTGCCAGCAGACGATACAGGGGAGAGACCCAGTACTTC

clone size: many
V gene: TRBV5-6
D gene: .
J gene: TRBJ2-2
CDR3 protein: CASSPDPNTGELFF
CDR3 DNA: TGTGCCAGCAGCCCTGACCCGAACACCGGGGAGCTGTTTTTT

clone size: many
V gene: TRBV18
D gene: .
J gene: TRBJ2-7
CDR3 protein: CASSPGTPEQYF
CDR3 DNA: TGTGCCAGCTCACCCGGGACCCCGGAACAGTACTTC

clone size: many
V gene: TRBV7-2
D gene: .
J gene: TRBJ2-1
CDR3 protein: CASSLGQAHNNEQFF
CDR3 DNA: TGTGCCAGCAGCTTAGGGCAGGCGCATAACAATGAGCAGTTCTTC

clone size: .
V gene: TRBV7-9
D gene: .
J gene: TRBJ1-5
CDR3 protein: CASSLGGPGKPQHF
CDR3 DNA: TGTGCCAGCAGCTTGGGGGGTCCGGGGAAGCCCCAGCATTTT

clone size: many
V gene: TRBV30
D gene: TRBD2
J gene: TRBJ2-1
CDR3 protein: CAWSPPGAGFNEQFF
CDR3 DNA: TGTGCCTGGAGTCCGCCGGGAGCGGGATTCAATGAGCAGTTCTTC

clone size: few
V gene: TRBV2
D gene: TRBD1
J gene: TRBJ1-2
CDR3 protein: CASKPGQGVYGYTF
CDR3 DNA: TGTGCCAGTAAACCGGGACAGGGTGTGTATGGCTACACCTTC

clone size: many
V gene: TRBV9
D gene: .
J gene: TRBJ2-1
CDR3 protein: CASSVQNRERGRMDTLGNEQFF
CDR3 DNA: TGTGCCAGCAGCGTCCAGAACAGGGAAAGGGGACGGATGGACACGCTCGGCAATGAGCAGTTCTTC

clone size: .
V gene: TRBV6-1
D gene: .
J gene: TRBJ1-1
CDR3 protein: CASSEDPTGSTEAFF
CDR3 DNA: TGTGCCAGCAGTGAAGACCCTACGGGGAGCACTGAAGCTTTCTTT

clone size: few
V gene: TRBV11-2
D gene: TRBD2
J gene: TRBJ2-7
CDR3 protein: CASSSSGGGLNSYEQYF
CDR3 DNA: TGTGCCAGCAGCTCCTCCGGGGGGGGACTCAACTCCTACGAGCAGTACTTC

clone size: .
V gene: TRBV6-1
D gene: .
J gene: TRBJ1-6
CDR3 protein: CASREGIVYSPLHF
CDR3 DNA: TGTGCCAGCCGCGAGGGGATCGTTTATTCACCCCTCCACTTT

clone size: many
V gene: TRBV2
D gene: .
J gene: TRBJ1-1
CDR3 protein: CASTLGGMAFF
CDR3 DNA: TGTGCCAGCACCCTGGGGGGGATGGCTTTCTTT

clone size: many
V gene: TRBV20-1
D gene: TRBD2
J gene: TRBJ2-7
CDR3 protein: CSAVPGLADLIDEQYF
CDR3 DNA: TGCAGTGCTGTACCGGGACTAGCGGACCTGATTGACGAGCAGTACTTC

clone size: many
V gene: TRBV30
D gene: TRBD1
J gene: TRBJ1-4
CDR3 protein: CAWSAGGPEKLFF
CDR3 DNA: TGTGCCTGGAGTGCAGGGGGCCCTGAAAAACTGTTTTTT

clone size: many
V gene: TRBV5-5
D gene: .
J gene: TRBJ2-1
CDR3 protein: CASSTGSFWNEQFF
CDR3 DNA: TGTGCCAGCAGCACAGGGTCCTTCTGGAATGAGCAGTTCTTC

clone size: few
V gene: TRBV10-3
D gene: TRBD2
J gene: TRBJ2-1
CDR3 protein: CAISESTGLAGDNEQFF
CDR3 DNA: TGTGCCATCAGTGAGTCGACTGGACTAGCGGGAGATAATGAGCAGTTCTTC

clone size: many
V gene: TRBV29-1
D gene: .
J gene: TRBJ2-1
CDR3 protein: CSVEGWPQGYNEQFF
CDR3 DNA: TGCAGCGTTGAAGGGTGGCCTCAGGGCTACAATGAGCAGTTCTTC

clone size: few
V gene: TRBV20-1
D gene: .
J gene: TRBJ1-4
CDR3 protein: CSARVNSATNEKLFF
CDR3 DNA: TGCAGTGCTAGAGTTAACAGCGCAACTAATGAAAAACTGTTTTTT

clone size: many
V gene: TRBV28
D gene: TRBD2
J gene: TRBJ2-7
CDR3 protein: CASSAPSGRAYEQYF
CDR3 DNA: TGTGCCAGCAGCGCTCCAAGCGGGAGGGCCTACGAGCAGTACTTC

clone size: many
V gene: TRBV20-1
D gene: .
J gene: TRBJ2-1
CDR3 protein: CSAREVGASSYNEQFF
CDR3 DNA: TGCAGTGCTAGAGAGGTCGGGGCCAGCTCCTACAATGAGCAGTTCTTC

clone size: many
V gene: TRBV20-1
D gene: .
J gene: TRBJ2-1
CDR3 protein: CSALPWTNANEQFF
CDR3 DNA: TGCAGTGCTTTACCATGGACTAATGCGAATGAGCAGTTCTTC

clone size: few
V gene: TRBV2
D gene: TRBD2
J gene: TRBJ2-7
CDR3 protein: CASKREGEQYF
CDR3 DNA: TGTGCCAGTAAGCGGGAGGGGGAGCAGTACTTC

clone size: few
V gene: TRBV30
D gene: .
J gene: TRBJ2-7
CDR3 protein: CAWAGRIGAGGSYEQYF
CDR3 DNA: TGTGCCTGGGCAGGGAGGATTGGGGCAGGCGGTTCCTACGAGCAGTACTTC

clone size: .
V gene: TRBV2
D gene: .
J gene: TRBJ2-5
CDR3 protein: CASSAGGLKTQYF
CDR3 DNA: TGTGCCAGCAGTGCCGGTGGTTTGAAGACCCAGTACTTC

clone size: .
V gene: TRBV11-2
D gene: TRBD1
J gene: TRBJ2-4
CDR3 protein: CASSSRDRGRTVLHAKNIQYF
CDR3 DNA: TGTGCCAGCAGCTCACGCGACAGGGGGCGTACCGTCCTCCACGCCAAAAACATTCAGTACTTC

clone size: .
V gene: TRBV4-1
D gene: .
J gene: TRBJ1-2
CDR3 protein: CASSQEIRSLYGYTF
CDR3 DNA: TGCGCCAGCAGCCAAGAAATTCGGAGCCTCTATGGCTACACCTTC

clone size: few
V gene: TRBV2
D gene: .
J gene: TRBJ2-6
CDR3 protein: CASREGLTNSGANVLTF
CDR3 DNA: TGTGCCAGCAGAGAGGGACTGACTAACTCTGGGGCCAACGTCCTGACTTTC

clone size: many
V gene: TRBV7-6
D gene: TRBD2
J gene: TRBJ2-2
CDR3 protein: CASSHPGLATNTGELFF
CDR3 DNA: TGTGCCAGCAGCCATCCGGGACTAGCAACGAACACCGGGGAGCTGTTTTTT

clone size: .
V gene: TRBV4-1
D gene: .
J gene: TRBJ1-1
CDR3 protein: CASSQDSRMNTEGFF
CDR3 DNA: TGCGCCAGCAGCCAAGACTCCCGGATGAACACTGAAGGTTTCTTT

clone size: many
V gene: TRBV6-1
D gene: .
J gene: TRBJ2-5
CDR3 protein: CASSSSAGPRGSYQETQYF
CDR3 DNA: TGTGCCAGCAGTTCGTCGGCGGGGCCCCGGGGCTCGTACCAAGAGACCCAGTACTTC

clone size: many
V gene: TRBV6-2/TRBV6-3
D gene: TRBD2
J gene: TRBJ2-1
CDR3 protein: CASSRTRANEQFF
CDR3 DNA: TGTGCCAGCAGTCGGACTAGAGCAAATGAGCAGTTCTTC